A selection of T cell receptor beta chains follows, all from one sample in a study of siplizumab effects on memory and regulatory T cells. TCRdb keeps only in-frame clones here, not all; method: immunoSEQ multiplex PCR. The sample yields around 82,000 clones, approximately 93% seen once. The sequencing sample was made of CD8+ T cells sorted from blood. These receptors were collected from a human donor in good health. CDR3s include the opening cysteine and the closing phenylalanine or tryptophan. A D gene is named only where the DNA matches it firmly. Only some rows state a clone size, as once, few, many or a class for expanded clones.

D gene: .
clone size: once
J gene: TRBJ2-7
V gene: TRBV27
CDR3 DNA: TGTGCCAGCAGTGACCCCTCCTACGAGCAGTACTTC
CDR3 protein: CASSDPSYEQYF

D gene: TRBD1
clone size: .
J gene: TRBJ1-5
V gene: TRBV4-1
CDR3 DNA: TGCGCCAGCAGCCAAGAGGGACAGGGGTTCGATCAGCCCCAGCATTTT
CDR3 protein: CASSQEGQGFDQPQHF

D gene: TRBD2
clone size: .
J gene: TRBJ2-1
V gene: TRBV19
CDR3 DNA: TGTGCCAGTAGTATAGCGGGGGGGCCCGGCAATGAGCAGTTCTTC
CDR3 protein: CASSIAGGPGNEQFF

D gene: .
clone size: .
J gene: TRBJ2-1
V gene: TRBV9
CDR3 DNA: TGTGCCAGCAGCGTATACAACATCTTTAATGAGCAGTTCTTC
CDR3 protein: CASSVYNIFNEQFF

D gene: .
clone size: .
J gene: TRBJ2-7
V gene: TRBV11-1
CDR3 DNA: TGTGCCAGCAGTCCCGACCGGAGCTCCTACGAGCAGTACTTC
CDR3 protein: CASSPDRSSYEQYF

D gene: TRBD2
clone size: .
J gene: TRBJ2-3
V gene: TRBV7-2
CDR3 DNA: TGTGCCAGCAGCGGCACTAGCGGGGGGGCCCAGGATACGCAGTATTTT
CDR3 protein: CASSGTSGGAQDTQYF

D gene: .
clone size: .
J gene: TRBJ2-1
V gene: TRBV27
CDR3 DNA: TGTGCCAGCAGCTACGGGGGGCCCAATGAGCAGTTCTTC
CDR3 protein: CASSYGGPNEQFF

D gene: TRBD1
clone size: few
J gene: TRBJ1-1
V gene: TRBV13
CDR3 DNA: TGTGCCAGCAGCTCGACAGGGGGGCGGGACACTGAAGCTTTCTTT
CDR3 protein: CASSSTGGRDTEAFF

D gene: TRBD2
clone size: .
J gene: TRBJ2-1
V gene: TRBV27
CDR3 DNA: TGTGCCAGCAGTTGGGGGGGGTTCGGTGAGCAGTTCTTC
CDR3 protein: CASSWGGFGEQFF

D gene: TRBD2
clone size: .
J gene: TRBJ2-7
V gene: TRBV15
CDR3 DNA: TGTGCCACCAGCGATGGACGGGAGGGGACGACTTGGGACGAGCAGTACTTC
CDR3 protein: CATSDGREGTTWDEQYF

D gene: .
clone size: .
J gene: TRBJ1-5
V gene: TRBV7-2
CDR3 DNA: TGTGCCAGCAGCCCTATCCCGTGGGCGAGCAATCAGCCCCAGCATTTT
CDR3 protein: CASSPIPWASNQPQHF

D gene: .
clone size: .
J gene: TRBJ2-2
V gene: TRBV6-1
CDR3 DNA: TGTGCCAGCAGTGACTGGGGGCCATACACCGGGGAGCTGTTTTTT
CDR3 protein: CASSDWGPYTGELFF

D gene: .
clone size: once
J gene: TRBJ2-7
V gene: TRBV15
CDR3 DNA: TGTGCCACCAGCCTTCAGACTCGGGGCGTAAGGGAGCAGTACTTC
CDR3 protein: CATSLQTRGVREQYF

D gene: .
clone size: .
J gene: TRBJ2-7
V gene: TRBV5-8
CDR3 DNA: TGTGCCAGCAGCGGGGTGTCCTACGAGCAGTACTTC
CDR3 protein: CASSGVSYEQYF

D gene: .
clone size: .
J gene: TRBJ1-5
V gene: TRBV16
CDR3 DNA: TGTGCCAGCAGCCTCCTAGGGGGTTCTCAGCCCCAGCATTTT
CDR3 protein: CASSLLGGSQPQHF

D gene: .
clone size: once
J gene: TRBJ2-3
V gene: TRBV14
CDR3 DNA: TGTGCCAGCAGCCCATCTGGGGGGGCGGATACGCAGTATTTT
CDR3 protein: CASSPSGGADTQYF

D gene: .
clone size: .
J gene: TRBJ2-7
V gene: TRBV6-1
CDR3 DNA: TGTGCCAGCAGTGAAGCGGGCACCGCCTACGAGCAGTACTTC
CDR3 protein: CASSEAGTAYEQYF

D gene: TRBD1
clone size: .
J gene: TRBJ2-7
V gene: TRBV7-2
CDR3 DNA: TGTGCCAGCAGATATGGACAGGGTCGCGACGAGCAGTACTTC
CDR3 protein: CASRYGQGRDEQYF